This TCR beta chain came from a study of blood T cell repertoires in COVID-19. The table came from immunoSEQ multiplex PCR; TCRdb's copy has only in-frame clones and leaves some out. The sample includes 540,000 or so clones, around 90% of them seen just once. Germline CDR1 and CDR2: SEHNR and FQNEAQ (reference sequence). V lost 1 base, J lost 0 bases, and 9 bases lay in between. The CDR3 runs to 15 residues. The receptor's source is a woman in her 50s with COVID-19, enrolled during active disease. The V gene is TRBV7-9, the J gene TRBJ1-1, with D possibly being TRBD1 (5 bases). Material: peripheral blood. The CDR3 here is CASSLGQIMNTEAFF. As DNA, the CDR3 is TGTGCCAGCAGCTTAGGACAGATTATGAACACTGAAGCTTTCTTT.